One and the same sample provided the 9 T cell receptor beta chains below, sequenced in a study of blood T cell repertoires in COVID-19. This table comes from immunoSEQ multiplex PCR, and its TCRdb copy is limited to in-frame clones, with some not included. The top ten clones hold approximately 0.5% of a sample with 170,000 or so clones, more than 90% of them seen once. The sequenced sample was peripheral blood. These receptors were collected from a man over 45 with acute or convalescent COVID-19.

In its sample, this clone was seen once. The genes are TRBV6-6 and TRBJ1-2, with 10 bases that match TRBD1. Unmatched junction bases numbered 4, after V lost 5 bases and J lost 4 bases. The length of the CDR3 is 14 residues. From germline, CDR1 is MNHNY and CDR2 SVGAGI (reference sequence). CDR3 residues: CASSPTGGGYGYTF. The CDR3 DNA reads TGTGCCAGCAGTCCGACAGGGGGCGGCTATGGCTACACCTTC.

As concerns this clone: This sample includes further DNA sequences coding for the same CDR3. CDR3 amino acids: CASSQDRDQPQHF. CDR3 nucleotides: TGCGCCAGCAGCCAGGACAGGGATCAGCCCCAGCATTTT. The chain joins TRBV4-1 to TRBJ1-5, with 8 bases identical to TRBD1. Germline trimming cut 3 bases from V and 5 bases from J; bases unmatched to any gene: 0. The CDR3 is 13 amino acids. In germline, CDR1 is MGHRA, CDR2 YSYEKL.

The V and J genes are TRBV3-1 (or the pseudogene TRBV3-2) and TRBJ2-1; D is undetermined. The germline gives CDR1 LGHDT, CDR2 YNNKEL (reference sequence). V was trimmed by 0 bases and J by 6 bases, leaving 6 bases between them. This CDR3 is built from 13 residues. DNA for the CDR3: TGTGCCAGCAGCCAAGAGGGCCCCAATGAGCAGTTCTTC. Translated: CASSQEGPNEQFF.

The chain joins TRBV20-1 to TRBJ1-2, with D possibly being TRBD1 (5 bases). The CDR3 consists of 16 residues. Between the trimmed V and J ends, which lost 3 bases and 0 bases, there was a span of 17 bases. Germline lookup yields CDR1 DFQATT and CDR2 SNEGSKA (reference sequence). CDR3: CSASRPGVASNYGYTF. CDR3 bases: TGCAGTGCTAGTCGCCCGGGGGTGGCTTCTAACTATGGCTACACCTTC.

V usage is TRBV14 and J usage is TRBJ1-1; TRBD1 is a possible D gene (6 bases). V was clipped by 3 bases and J by 3 bases, with 14 bases between them. The CDR3 is made up of 15 amino acids. Germline CDR1 is SGHDN and CDR2 is FVKESK. The CDR3 region has the DNA TGTGCCAGCAGCCATAATACAGGGAGGGACACTGAAGCTTTCTTT. Protein: CASSHNTGRDTEAFF.

This clone was seen a single time. The CDR3 reads CASSHRWGPIEQYF. CDR3 DNA sequence: TGTGCCAGCAGCCACCGGTGGGGCCCTATTGAGCAGTACTTC. The chain couples TRBV27 to TRBJ2-7, with D possibly being TRBD1 (5 bases). Trimming left V 6 bases short and J 7 bases short, with 19 bases between. The CDR3 contains 14 residues. Germline CDR1 MNHEY, CDR2 SMNVEV (reference sequence).

J is TRBJ1-1 and V is TRBV9; 7 nucleotides align to TRBD1. The V and J ends lost 3 bases and 3 bases, in that order; junction bases with no gene match: 5. CDR1 is SGDLS and CDR2 is YYNGEE in the germline V gene. This CDR3 has 14 residues. Here the CDR3 DNA reads TGTGCCAGCAGCGCGATTGACAGGGACACTGAAGCTTTCTTT. Protein product: CASSAIDRDTEAFF.

V usage is TRBV3-1 (or the pseudogene TRBV3-2) and J usage is TRBJ2-5; 8 bases fit TRBD1. Germline V lookup: CDR1 LGHDT, CDR2 YNNKEL (reference sequence). The CDR3 sequence is 14 residues long. J lost 5 bases, V lost 1 base, and 3 bases had no gene match. CDR3 coding DNA: TGTGCCAGCAGCCAAGGGACAGGGTGGGAGACCCAGTACTTC. Translating it yields CASSQGTGWETQYF.

V and J are TRBV5-1 and TRBJ1-2, with 11 bases fitting TRBD1. Germline values: CDR1 SGHRS, CDR2 YFSETQ. The CDR3 runs to 14 residues. Losses at the gene ends were 5 bases for V and 4 bases for J; bases not matched to a gene: 4. CDR3 loop: CASSPGQGVYGYTF. In nucleotides, the CDR3 is TGCGCCAGCAGTCCGGGACAGGGGGTCTATGGCTACACCTTC. Complete variable domain (other parts from reference TRBV5-1 and TRBJ1-2): KAGVTQTPRYLIKTRGQQVTLSCSPISGHRSVSWYQQTPGQGLQFLFEYFSETQRNKGNFPGRFSGRQFSNSRSEMNVSTLELGDSALYLCASSPGQGVYGYTFGSGTRLTVV.